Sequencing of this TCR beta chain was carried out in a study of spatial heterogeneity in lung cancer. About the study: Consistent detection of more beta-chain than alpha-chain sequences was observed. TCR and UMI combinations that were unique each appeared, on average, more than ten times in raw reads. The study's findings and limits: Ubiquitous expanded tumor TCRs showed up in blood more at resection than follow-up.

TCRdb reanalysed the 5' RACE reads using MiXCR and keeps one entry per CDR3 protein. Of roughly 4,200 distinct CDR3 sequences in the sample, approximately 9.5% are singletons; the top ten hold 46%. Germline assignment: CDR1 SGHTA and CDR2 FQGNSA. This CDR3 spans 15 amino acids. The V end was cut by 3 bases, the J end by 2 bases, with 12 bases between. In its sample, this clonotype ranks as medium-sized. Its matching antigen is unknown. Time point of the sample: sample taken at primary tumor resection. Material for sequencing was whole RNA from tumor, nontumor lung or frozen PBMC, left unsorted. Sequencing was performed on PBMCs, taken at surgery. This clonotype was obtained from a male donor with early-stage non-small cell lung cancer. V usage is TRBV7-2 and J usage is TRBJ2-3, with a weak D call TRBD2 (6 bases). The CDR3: CASSFWDSDTDTQYF. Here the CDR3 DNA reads TGTGCCAGCAGCTTTTGGGACTCAGACACAGATACGCAGTATTTT.